These T cell receptor beta chains were read from a single sample in a study of blood T cell repertoires in COVID-19. Libraries were prepared by immunoSEQ multiplex PCR; TCRdb keeps only in-frame clonotypes and omits some of them. The sample lists 150,000 to 200,000 clones; 70% to 85% were seen once. The sequenced material came from peripheral blood. All receptors derive from a woman aged 30 to 39 with acute or convalescent COVID-19. Each CDR3 is given with its conserved first and last residue. A D gene is named only where the DNA matches it firmly. Clone size is shown for a subset of rows, as once, few, many or a class of expanded clone.

cdr3_aa: CASSPDRWDYGYTF; cdr3_nt: TGTGCCAGCTCACCCGACAGGTGGGACTATGGCTACACCTTC; clone_size: few; v_call: TRBV18; j_call: TRBJ1-2; d_call: .
cdr3_aa: CASSLTGTGVYRGNTIYF; cdr3_nt: TGTGCCAGCAGCTTAACCGGGACAGGGGTTTATCGGGGAAACACCATATATTTT; clone_size: .; v_call: TRBV5-6; j_call: TRBJ1-3; d_call: TRBD1
cdr3_aa: CASSFLAGAKGGETQYF; cdr3_nt: TGCGCCAGCAGCTTTCTAGCGGGAGCCAAAGGGGGAGAGACCCAGTACTTC; clone_size: .; v_call: TRBV5-1; j_call: TRBJ2-5; d_call: TRBD2
cdr3_aa: CAWSTARGAFF; cdr3_nt: TGTGCCTGGAGTACGGCGAGGGGGGCTTTCTTT; clone_size: .; v_call: TRBV30; j_call: TRBJ1-1; d_call: .
cdr3_aa: CSASGVGGADSPLHF; cdr3_nt: TGCAGTGCTAGTGGGGTGGGGGGTGCAGATTCACCCCTCCACTTT; clone_size: .; v_call: TRBV20-1; j_call: TRBJ1-6; d_call: .
cdr3_aa: CATSSGLGNEQFF; cdr3_nt: TGTGCCACCAGTTCTGGACTAGGCAATGAGCAGTTCTTC; clone_size: .; v_call: TRBV24-1; j_call: TRBJ2-1; d_call: TRBD2
cdr3_aa: CASSLSTFAAIFGTDTQYF; cdr3_nt: TGTGCCAGCAGTTTATCCACATTTGCAGCGATCTTTGGCACAGATACGCAGTATTTT; clone_size: .; v_call: TRBV27; j_call: TRBJ2-3; d_call: .
cdr3_aa: CAWDRGNYGYTF; cdr3_nt: TGTGCCTGGGACAGGGGTAACTATGGCTACACCTTC; clone_size: .; v_call: TRBV30; j_call: TRBJ1-2; d_call: TRBD1
cdr3_aa: CASSFRRSNQPQHF; cdr3_nt: TGTGCCAGCAGTTTCCGGAGAAGCAATCAGCCCCAGCATTTT; clone_size: .; v_call: TRBV28; j_call: TRBJ1-5; d_call: .
cdr3_aa: CASSQGQGRDYGYTF; cdr3_nt: TGCGCCAGCAGCCAAGGGCAGGGGAGGGACTATGGCTACACCTTC; clone_size: .; v_call: TRBV4-3; j_call: TRBJ1-2; d_call: .
cdr3_aa: CASSSGLAGGEETQYF; cdr3_nt: TGTGCCAGCAGCTCGGGACTAGCGGGGGGAGAAGAGACCCAGTACTTC; clone_size: .; v_call: TRBV7-3; j_call: TRBJ2-5; d_call: TRBD2
cdr3_aa: CASSFGGGTEAFF; cdr3_nt: TGTGCCAGCAGCTTCGGCGGGGGCACTGAAGCTTTCTTT; clone_size: .; v_call: TRBV5-8; j_call: TRBJ1-1; d_call: .
cdr3_aa: CASGPLTGPKESKNIQYF; cdr3_nt: TGTGCCAGCGGACCTCTGACAGGGCCAAAGGAGTCCAAAAACATTCAGTACTTC; clone_size: .; v_call: TRBV27; j_call: TRBJ2-4; d_call: TRBD1
cdr3_aa: CASSESTPLTELFF; cdr3_nt: TGCGCCAGCAGTGAGTCGACTCCACTGACGGAGCTGTTTTTT; clone_size: few; v_call: TRBV10-2; j_call: TRBJ2-2; d_call: .
cdr3_aa: CASSSITHNTGELFF; cdr3_nt: TGTGCCAGCAGCTCCATTACACACAACACCGGGGAGCTGTTTTTT; clone_size: .; v_call: TRBV7-2; j_call: TRBJ2-2; d_call: .
cdr3_aa: CASSLGRGGAREQYF; cdr3_nt: TGTGCCAGCAGCTTAGGGCGCGGGGGGGCTCGGGAGCAGTACTTC; clone_size: few; v_call: TRBV7-6; j_call: TRBJ2-7; d_call: TRBD2
cdr3_aa: CASSARRGLKGTDTQYF; cdr3_nt: TGTGCCAGCAGCGCCCGTAGGGGGCTTAAAGGCACAGATACGCAGTATTTT; clone_size: .; v_call: TRBV14; j_call: TRBJ2-3; d_call: TRBD1
cdr3_aa: CASSARGEQYF; cdr3_nt: TGTGCCAGCAGCGCAAGGGGTGAGCAGTACTTC; clone_size: .; v_call: TRBV21-1; j_call: TRBJ2-7; d_call: .
cdr3_aa: CAWSGDRAYEQYF; cdr3_nt: TGTGCCTGGAGTGGGGACAGGGCCTACGAGCAGTACTTC; clone_size: .; v_call: TRBV30; j_call: TRBJ2-7; d_call: TRBD1
cdr3_aa: CATSGDRNQPQHF; cdr3_nt: TGTGCCACCAGTGGGGACAGAAATCAGCCCCAGCATTTT; clone_size: few; v_call: TRBV24-1; j_call: TRBJ1-5; d_call: TRBD1
cdr3_aa: CASSPTRLAGEQFF; cdr3_nt: TGTGCCAGCAGCCCAACAAGACTAGCTGGGGAGCAGTTCTTC; clone_size: .; v_call: TRBV14; j_call: TRBJ2-1; d_call: TRBD2
cdr3_aa: CASTELAGGPLETQYF; cdr3_nt: TGTGCCAGCACGGAGCTAGCGGGGGGGCCTCTCGAGACCCAGTACTTC; clone_size: .; v_call: TRBV9; j_call: TRBJ2-5; d_call: TRBD2
cdr3_aa: CASSSGQGHSYEQYF; cdr3_nt: TGTGCCAGCAGCTCGGGACAGGGCCATTCCTACGAGCAGTACTTC; clone_size: .; v_call: TRBV7-7; j_call: TRBJ2-7; d_call: TRBD1
cdr3_aa: CASSPLEATNEKLFF; cdr3_nt: TGTGCCAGCTCACCACTAGAAGCAACTAATGAAAAACTGTTTTTT; clone_size: .; v_call: TRBV18; j_call: TRBJ1-4; d_call: .
cdr3_aa: CASTRTSNTEAFF; cdr3_nt: TGTGCCAGCACCAGGACATCGAACACTGAAGCTTTCTTT; clone_size: .; v_call: TRBV3-1/TRBV3-2; j_call: TRBJ1-1; d_call: .
cdr3_aa: CASSLRQINEKLFF; cdr3_nt: TGTGCCAGCAGTTTACGACAAATTAATGAAAAACTGTTTTTT; clone_size: .; v_call: TRBV28; j_call: TRBJ1-4; d_call: .
cdr3_aa: CASSRPGGATEAFF; cdr3_nt: TGTGCCAGCAGTCGCCCAGGGGGCGCCACTGAAGCTTTCTTT; clone_size: few; v_call: TRBV5-4; j_call: TRBJ1-1; d_call: TRBD1
cdr3_aa: CASSRPPGQGTFGEQYF; cdr3_nt: TGTGCCAGCTCACGCCCTCCTGGGCAGGGAACTTTTGGCGAGCAGTACTTC; clone_size: .; v_call: TRBV18; j_call: TRBJ2-7; d_call: .
cdr3_aa: CAISTPPRQGSYNEQFF; cdr3_nt: TGTGCCATCAGTACCCCCCCTCGACAGGGGTCCTACAATGAGCAGTTCTTC; clone_size: .; v_call: TRBV10-3; j_call: TRBJ2-1; d_call: TRBD1
cdr3_aa: CASSPSTGPRGQPQHF; cdr3_nt: TGTGCCAGTAGCCCCTCGACAGGGCCCCGCGGACAGCCCCAGCATTTT; clone_size: .; v_call: TRBV19; j_call: TRBJ1-5; d_call: TRBD1